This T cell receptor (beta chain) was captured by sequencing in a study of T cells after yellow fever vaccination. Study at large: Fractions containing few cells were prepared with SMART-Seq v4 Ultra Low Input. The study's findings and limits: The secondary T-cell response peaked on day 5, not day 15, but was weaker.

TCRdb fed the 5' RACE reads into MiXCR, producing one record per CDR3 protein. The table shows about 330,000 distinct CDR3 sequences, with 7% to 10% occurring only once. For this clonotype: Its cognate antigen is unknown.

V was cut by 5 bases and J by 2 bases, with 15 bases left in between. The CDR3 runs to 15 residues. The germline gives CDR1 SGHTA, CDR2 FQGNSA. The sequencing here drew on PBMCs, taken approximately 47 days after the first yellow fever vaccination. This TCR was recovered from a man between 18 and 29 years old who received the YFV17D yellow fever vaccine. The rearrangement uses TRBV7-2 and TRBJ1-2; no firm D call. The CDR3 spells CASSPACSGNYGYTF. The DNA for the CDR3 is TGTGCCAGCAGCCCGGCTTGTTCCGGCAACTATGGCTACACCTTC. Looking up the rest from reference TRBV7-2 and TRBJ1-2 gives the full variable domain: GAGVSQSPSNKVTEKGKDVELRCDPISGHTALYWYRQSLGQGLEFLIYFQGNSAPDKSGLPSDRFSAERTGGSVSTLTIQRTQQEDSAVYLCASSPACSGNYGYTFGSGTRLTVV.